This record covers a single T cell receptor (beta chain). What it binds is not known. The record originates from a study of shared clonotypes between healthy human individuals. Profiling relied on immunoSEQ multiplex PCR, and the TCRdb table lists in-frame clones only, not all of them. The sample yields about 1 million clones, about 75% seen once. Study-wide findings and caveats: In several donors, approximately 5% of naive CD4 clonotypes appeared in common.

Input material: memory CD4+ T cells sorted from blood. Regarding subset: CD45RA-negative fraction. The clonotype originates from a man between 18 and 35 years old in good health.

This CDR3 is CASSPRPSTGYTF. In nucleotides, the CDR3 is TGCGCCAGCAGCCCAAGGCCTTCAACTGGCTACACCTTC. This chain connects TRBV4-1 to TRBJ1-2, with D unresolved. Trimming stripped 4 bases from V and 7 bases from J, with 13 bases between. The CDR3 runs to 13 residues. CDR1 and CDR2 from the germline V gene are MGHRA and YSYEKL.